This T cell receptor (beta chain) was observed in a study of blood T cell repertoires in COVID-19. Study-level information: Acute-phase and convalescent COVID-19 samples originated in the United States, Italy and Spain. In each case, the material was cDNA or gDNA derived from T cells, B-cell-depleted T cells, or PBMCs.

This clone was observed a few times. Per the germline V gene, CDR1 is MRHNA and CDR2 is SNTAGT. The CDR3 contains 13 residues. Authors' processing steps: Reference gene primer amplification in the assay estimated nucleated cell counts. Sequencing was performed with immunoSEQ multiplex PCR; in TCRdb, only in-frame clones are kept and a portion is missing. The D gene and trimming were derived from the DNA, and the V and J assignments and clone size from that table. The sample holds about 110,000 clones; over 80% are singletons and the top ten take 4% to 5%. This clonotype originated in a woman in her 70s with acute or convalescent COVID-19. The chain has TRBV6-4 and TRBJ1-4; 9 nucleotides align to TRBD1. Sequences were obtained from peripheral blood. The CDR3 loop reads CVVLDRGDEKLFF. The CDR3 bases are TGTGTCGTTTTGGACAGGGGAGATGAAAAACTGTTTTTT.